Listed below are T cell receptor beta chains from one sample, sequenced in a study of shared clonotypes between healthy human individuals. Clones were sequenced by immunoSEQ multiplex PCR, and TCRdb holds only the in-frame ones, with some missing. There are 900,000 to 1,200,000 clones in the sample; 78% occur only once, and 0.61% lies in the top ten. Material: memory CD4+ T cells from PBMCs. Receptors originate from a man between 18 and 29 years old in good health. Some clones in this sample may be carry-over from other donors' samples. Each CDR3 is given with its conserved first and last residue. The D gene is left open where the match is weak. Clone size, where shown, is once, few, many, or a class for clones that have expanded.

j_gene	abundance	d_gene	v_gene	CDR3nt	CDR3aa
TRBJ2-7	few	-	TRBV5-8	TGTGCCAGCAGCTTGACTAGGCTGGGGGAGCAGTACTTC	CASSLTRLGEQYF
TRBJ2-7	once	-	TRBV14	TGTGCCAGCAGCCAAGGCAACTACTACGAGCAGTACTTC	CASSQGNYYEQYF
TRBJ1-2	-	-	TRBV6-1	TGTGCCAGCAGTGAAAATGGGGCCAGTTATGGCTACACCTTC	CASSENGASYGYTF
TRBJ2-4	-	TRBD2	TRBV28	TGTGCCAGCAGTTTAGGGGACCGGGGGGACATTCAGTACTTC	CASSLGDRGDIQYF
TRBJ1-1	-	TRBD1	TRBV19	TGTGCCAGTAGGGGACAGGGGGCGCACACTGAAGCTTTCTTT	CASRGQGAHTEAFF
TRBJ1-1	-	-	TRBV28	TGTGCCAGCAGTTTCAGGGCGGGGATGAACACTGAAGCTTTCTTT	CASSFRAGMNTEAFF
TRBJ2-2	once	TRBD2	TRBV5-1	TGCGCCAGCAGCGTCGGAGCGGGAGGGTCGAAAGGGGAGCTGTTTTTT	CASSVGAGGSKGELFF
TRBJ2-5	-	TRBD2	TRBV7-2	TGTGCCAGCAGCTCCCCAGCGGGAGTAGGGGAGACCCAGTACTTC	CASSSPAGVGETQYF
TRBJ2-5	few	-	TRBV7-8	TGTGCCAGCAGCTCAAACGGCAGGTACCCAAAAGAGACCCAGTACTTC	CASSSNGRYPKETQYF
TRBJ1-2	-	-	TRBV28	TGTGCCAGCAGAACAAGGTTTGGCTACACCTTC	CASRTRFGYTF
TRBJ1-5	-	-	TRBV19	TGTGCCAGTAGTAGCTTACTACGTCTCCTTAGCAATCAGCCCCAGCATTTT	CASSSLLRLLSNQPQHF
TRBJ1-5	few	-	TRBV6-6	TGTGCCAGCAGTTACCGGGACATCAGTAGCAATCAGCCCCAGCATTTT	CASSYRDISSNQPQHF
TRBJ2-3	-	TRBD1	TRBV2	TGTGCCAGCAGAGACAGGGCTGGGACAGATACGCAGTATTTT	CASRDRAGTDTQYF
TRBJ2-1	-	-	TRBV6-5	TGTGCCAGCAGTTCCCCCGCGGGGGAGCAGTTCTTC	CASSSPAGEQFF
TRBJ1-2	few	-	TRBV11-2	TGTGCCAGCAGCCCGACGGCGGGGAACTATGGCTACACCTTC	CASSPTAGNYGYTF
TRBJ2-1	-	TRBD1	TRBV10-3	TGTGCCATCAAGGGACAGGGGGCATCAAGCTCCTACAATGAGCAGTTCTTC	CAIKGQGASSSYNEQFF
TRBJ1-5	-	-	TRBV28	TGTGCCAGCAGGAAAGGGCCCAGCAATCAGCCCCAGCATTTT	CASRKGPSNQPQHF
TRBJ2-5	many	-	TRBV10-3	TGTGCCATCAGTGAGGCCCGGACTCCTCAAGAGACCCAGTACTTC	CAISEARTPQETQYF
TRBJ2-5	-	-	TRBV11-3	TGTGCCAGCAGCCCCGGCGGGGTTGGAGAGACCCAGTACTTC	CASSPGGVGETQYF
TRBJ2-1	-	TRBD2	TRBV30	TGTGCCTGGGGCCGACTAGCGGGAGGGCCCAATGAGCAGTTCTTC	CAWGRLAGGPNEQFF
TRBJ2-1	-	-	TRBV29-1	TGCAGCGTTGAAGGGTACCCCCTCCCCGACAATGAGCAGTTCTTC	CSVEGYPLPDNEQFF
TRBJ1-1	-	TRBD1	TRBV7-9	TGTGCCAGCAGCCGCCGGACAGGGTTGAACACTGAAGCTTTCTTT	CASSRRTGLNTEAFF
TRBJ2-1	-	TRBD1	TRBV5-1	TGCGCCAGCAGCTTGGAGATAAGACAGGGGTACAATGAGCAGTTCTTC	CASSLEIRQGYNEQFF
TRBJ1-2	-	-	TRBV28	TGTGCCAGCAGTTTACAGATTACTATCAGTGGCTACACCTTC	CASSLQITISGYTF
TRBJ2-2	-	-	TRBV2	TGTGCCAGCAGTGAACGGGGGACGCTTGAGCTGTTTTTT	CASSERGTLELFF
TRBJ1-5	-	-	TRBV7-8	TGTGCCAGCAGCTTACAATGGGGAAGCAATCAGCCCCAGCATTTT	CASSLQWGSNQPQHF
TRBJ2-1	-	-	TRBV18	TGTGCCAGCTCACCACCGGCACAGGGCTACAATGAGCAGTTCTTC	CASSPPAQGYNEQFF
TRBJ1-5	-	-	TRBV19	TGTGCCAGTGTCCTTACAGGCAATCAGCCCCAGCATTTT	CASVLTGNQPQHF
TRBJ2-2	-	TRBD2	TRBV11-2	TGTGCCAGCAGCCTCGGGACTAGCGGGAGGGGTTGGGCCGGGGAGCTGTTTTTT	CASSLGTSGRGWAGELFF
TRBJ1-2	once	-	TRBV28	TGTGCCACCAACCGGGGGTCGGCGGGGTTGGGCTACACCTTC	CATNRGSAGLGYTF
TRBJ1-5	-	-	TRBV19	TGTGCCAGTATGACCGCTACAGGGATCGTTTATCAGCCCCAGCATTTT	CASMTATGIVYQPQHF
TRBJ2-3	-	TRBD2	TRBV10-1	TGCGCCAGCAGTGAGTCTTTTGGACTAGCGGGAATGAATACGCAGTATTTT	CASSESFGLAGMNTQYF
TRBJ2-1	-	-	TRBV6-5	TGTGCCAGCAGTTCCGACGACAAGGGCAAGCAGTTCTTC	CASSSDDKGKQFF
TRBJ2-1	once	-	TRBV5-1	TGCGCCAGCAGCTTCCCTAGCGACCATGAGCAGTTCTTC	CASSFPSDHEQFF
TRBJ2-7	-	TRBD2	TRBV5-4	TGTGCCAGCAGCTCGCTAGGACTAGCGGGAGGGCCATCCTACGAGCAGTACTTC	CASSSLGLAGGPSYEQYF
TRBJ2-3	-	-	TRBV7-6	TGTGCCAGCAGCTTGGGACGCTCTAGCACAGATACGCAGTATTTT	CASSLGRSSTDTQYF
TRBJ2-7	-	-	TRBV7-2	TGTGCCAGCAGCCCCAGGGGCGGGAGACCCTACGAGCAGTACTTC	CASSPRGGRPYEQYF
TRBJ1-1	-	-	TRBV18	TGTGCCAGCTCACCACGACAGGATGAAGCTTTCTTT	CASSPRQDEAFF
TRBJ2-7	-	-	TRBV5-4	TGTGCCAGCAGCTTGGTGGACTCCTCTCACGAGCAGTACTTC	CASSLVDSSHEQYF
TRBJ2-1	-	-	TRBV29-1	TGCAGCGTTGGTTCTCATGAGCAGTTCTTC	CSVGSHEQFF
TRBJ2-7	few	-	TRBV6-1	TGTGCCGGCGGGCCGGCGGAGGGAAAGGGCGAGCAGTACTTC	CAGGPAEGKGEQYF
TRBJ2-1	-	-	TRBV5-1	TGCGCCAGCAGCTCCGACGGAAACAATGAGCAGTTCTTC	CASSSDGNNEQFF
TRBJ2-1	-	-	TRBV7-3	TGTGCCAGCAGCTTAAGTCCAACTGACGATGAGCAGTTCTTC	CASSLSPTDDEQFF
TRBJ2-7	many	-	TRBV13	TGTGCCAGCAGCCCGGACAAATCCTCCTACGAGCAGTACTTC	CASSPDKSSYEQYF
TRBJ2-5	few	-	TRBV29-1	TGCAGCGTTGAGTTGGCAGGTACTCAAGAGACCCAGTACTTC	CSVELAGTQETQYF
TRBJ1-5	-	-	TRBV19	TGTGCCAGTAGTTTCCGGGGCGATAATCAGCCCCAGCATTTT	CASSFRGDNQPQHF
TRBJ2-1	-	-	TRBV6-1	TGTGCCAGGTTCCGTTACCTCTACAATGAGCAGTTCTTC	CARFRYLYNEQFF
TRBJ2-7	-	TRBD1	TRBV2	TGTGCCAGCAGTCCGGACAGGGTGGTATCCTACGAGCAGTACTTC	CASSPDRVVSYEQYF
TRBJ2-1	-	TRBD1	TRBV7-3	TGTGCCAGCAGCTCGGGGACAGGGGCACTTTACAATGAGCAGTTCTTC	CASSSGTGALYNEQFF
TRBJ1-1	-	-	TRBV5-4	TGTGCCAGCAGCTTTCTGGGGGGTGCGAACACTGAAGCTTTCTTT	CASSFLGGANTEAFF
TRBJ2-3	-	TRBD2	TRBV7-7	TGTGCCAGCAGCTTAGGCCGGGACTCGGGGGGAACAGATACGCAGTATTTT	CASSLGRDSGGTDTQYF
TRBJ2-7	few	TRBD2	TRBV4-1	TGCGCCAGCAGCCAAGAAACCGGGACTAGCGTTCCCTACGAGCAGTACTTC	CASSQETGTSVPYEQYF
TRBJ2-3	few	-	TRBV28	TGTGCCAGCAGTTCAACAAGGGGAGCAGATACGCAGTATTTT	CASSSTRGADTQYF